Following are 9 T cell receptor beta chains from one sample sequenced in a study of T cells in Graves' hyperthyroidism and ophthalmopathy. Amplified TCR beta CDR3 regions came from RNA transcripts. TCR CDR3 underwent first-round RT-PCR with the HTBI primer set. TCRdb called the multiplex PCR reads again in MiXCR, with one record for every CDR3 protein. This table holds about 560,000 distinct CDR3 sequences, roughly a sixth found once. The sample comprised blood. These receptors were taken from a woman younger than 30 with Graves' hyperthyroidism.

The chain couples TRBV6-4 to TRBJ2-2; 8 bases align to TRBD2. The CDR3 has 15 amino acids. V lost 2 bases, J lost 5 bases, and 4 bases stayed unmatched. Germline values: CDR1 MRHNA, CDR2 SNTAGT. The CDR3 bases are TGTGCCAGCAGTGACCCAGCGGGAGAAACCGGGGAGCTGTTTTTT. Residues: CASSDPAGETGELFF.

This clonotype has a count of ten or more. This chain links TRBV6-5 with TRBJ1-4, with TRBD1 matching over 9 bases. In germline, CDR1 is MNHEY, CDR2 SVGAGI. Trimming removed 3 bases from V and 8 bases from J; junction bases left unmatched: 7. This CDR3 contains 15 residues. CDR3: CASSYPGQGGEKLFF. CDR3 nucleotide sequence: TGTGCCAGCAGTTATCCGGGACAGGGTGGAGAAAAACTGTTTTTT.

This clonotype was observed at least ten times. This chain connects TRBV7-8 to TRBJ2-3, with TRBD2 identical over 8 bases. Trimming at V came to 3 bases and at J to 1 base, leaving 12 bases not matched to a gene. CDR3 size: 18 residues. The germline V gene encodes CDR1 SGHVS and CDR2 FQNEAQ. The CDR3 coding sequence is TGTGCCAGCAGCTTCCTTCGGCTAGCGGGTCGTCGCACAGATACGCAGTATTTT. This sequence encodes CASSFLRLAGRRTDTQYF.

The CDR3 DNA reads TGTGCCAGCAGTGATTGGGGGGGGAAGAACACTGAAGCTTTCTTT. The encoded protein is CASSDWGGKNTEAFF. The chain is built from TRBV6-1 and TRBJ1-1; D perhaps matches TRBD1 (5 bases). CDR1 and CDR2 (germline): MNHNS, SASEGT. The germline V and J ends were trimmed by 3 bases and 1 base, with 12 bases remaining between them. This CDR3 spans 15 amino acids.

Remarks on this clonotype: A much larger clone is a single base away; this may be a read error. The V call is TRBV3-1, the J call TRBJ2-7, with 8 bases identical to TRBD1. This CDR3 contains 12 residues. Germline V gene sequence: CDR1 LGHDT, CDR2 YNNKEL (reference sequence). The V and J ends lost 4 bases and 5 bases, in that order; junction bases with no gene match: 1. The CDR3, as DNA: TGTGCCAGCAGCCGGACAGGGAACGAGCAGTACTTC. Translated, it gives CASSRTGNEQYF.

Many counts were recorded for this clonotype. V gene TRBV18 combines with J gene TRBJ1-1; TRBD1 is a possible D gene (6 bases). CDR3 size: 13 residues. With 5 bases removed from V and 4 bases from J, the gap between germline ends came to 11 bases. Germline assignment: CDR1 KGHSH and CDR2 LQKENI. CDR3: CASSSAGVTEAFF. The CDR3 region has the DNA TGTGCCAGCTCATCCGCAGGGGTCACTGAAGCTTTCTTT.

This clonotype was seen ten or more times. CDR3 residues: CATSDSGDGKKEYF. The CDR3 DNA follows: TGTGCCACCAGTGATTCAGGGGATGGAAAGAAAGAGTACTTC. The chain recombines TRBV24-1 with TRBJ2-7, with D tentatively TRBD1 (6 bases). The V end lost 2 bases, the J end lost 11 bases, and 18 bases lay between the germline ends. The CDR3 consists of 14 residues. Germline loops: CDR1 KGHDR, CDR2 SFDVKD.

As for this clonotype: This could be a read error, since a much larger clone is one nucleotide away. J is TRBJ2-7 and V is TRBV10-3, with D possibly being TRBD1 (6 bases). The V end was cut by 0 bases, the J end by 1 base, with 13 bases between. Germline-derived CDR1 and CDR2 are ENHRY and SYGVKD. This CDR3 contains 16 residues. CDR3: CAISESSGHGSYEQYF. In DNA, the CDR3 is TGTGCCATCAGTGAGTCTTCGGGACACGGGTCCTACGAGCAGTACTTC.

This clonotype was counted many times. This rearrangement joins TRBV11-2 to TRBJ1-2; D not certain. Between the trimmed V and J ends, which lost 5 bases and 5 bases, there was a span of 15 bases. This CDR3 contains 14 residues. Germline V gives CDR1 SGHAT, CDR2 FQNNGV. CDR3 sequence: CASSQMGLAYGYTF. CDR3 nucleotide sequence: TGTGCCAGCAGCCAAATGGGGTTGGCATATGGCTACACCTTC.